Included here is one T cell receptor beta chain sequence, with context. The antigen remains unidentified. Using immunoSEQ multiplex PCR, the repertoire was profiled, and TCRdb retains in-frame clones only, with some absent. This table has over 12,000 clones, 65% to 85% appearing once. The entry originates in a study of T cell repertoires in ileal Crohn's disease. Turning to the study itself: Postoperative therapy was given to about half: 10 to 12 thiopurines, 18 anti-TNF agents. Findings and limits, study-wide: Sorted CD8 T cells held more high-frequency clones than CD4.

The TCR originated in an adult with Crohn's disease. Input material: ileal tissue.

Written as DNA, the CDR3 is TGCAGCGTTAAGGGATCAGGGGGCTACGAGCAGTACTTC. Translating it yields CSVKGSGGYEQYF. The rearrangement uses TRBV29-1 and TRBJ2-7; TRBD1 agrees at 7 bases. The CDR3 has 13 residues. From germline, CDR1 is SQVTM and CDR2 ANQGSEA. The trim removed 5 bases at V and 3 bases at J, leaving 7 bases unmatched.